What follows are 17 T cell receptor beta chains derived from one specimen sequenced in a study of T cell changes during pregnancy in multiple sclerosis. Generated by immunoSEQ multiplex PCR, the TCRdb table keeps only in-frame clones and is missing some. The profile shows 39,000 or so clones, 75% to 95% of them singletons. Specimen: CD8+ T cells from peripheral blood mononuclear cells, collected after pregnancy. The receptors shown here come from a female donor with multiple sclerosis, enrolled in a pregnancy study.

The chain recombines TRBV9 with TRBJ2-7, with 8 bases identical to TRBD2. Unmatched junction bases numbered 8, after V lost 0 bases and J lost 3 bases. The CDR3 totals 16 residues. From germline, CDR1 is SGDLS and CDR2 YYNGEE. CDR3 DNA sequence: TGTGCCAGCAGCGTAGGAAGCGGGAGTCCCCTCTACGAGCAGTACTTC. Translation: CASSVGSGSPLYEQYF.

This chain links TRBV7-9 with TRBJ2-5, with TRBD2 as a possible D gene (5 bases). The V end was cut by 1 base, the J end by 4 bases, with 16 bases between. Germline CDR1 and CDR2: SEHNR and FQNEAQ (reference sequence). CDR3 length: 16 residues. The CDR3 DNA sequence: TGTGCCAGCAGCTTAGAGGGAGATGGGATCGGAGAGACCCAGTACTTC. Protein product: CASSLEGDGIGETQYF.

CDR3 coding DNA: TGTGCCAGCAGGCAATACAGGGGGGAGGGGACCCAGTACTTC. Encoded protein: CASRQYRGEGTQYF. The chain is built from TRBV4-2 and TRBJ2-5, with a weak D call TRBD1 (8 bases). Trimming pared 6 bases from V and 7 bases from J, leaving 18 bases between. CDR3 length equals 14 residues. The germline V gene has CDR1 LGHNA and CDR2 YNFKEQ.

This rearrangement joins TRBV7-9 to TRBJ2-3, with a possible D match to TRBD2 (6 bases). The CDR3 runs 14 residues. V was trimmed by 6 bases and J by 4 bases, leaving 14 bases between them. The germline V gene has CDR1 SEHNR and CDR2 FQNEAQ (reference sequence). The CDR3 reads CASRAGTSADTQYF. Written as DNA, the CDR3 is TGTGCCAGCAGGGCCGGGACTTCCGCAGATACGCAGTATTTT.

This clone was seen just once. The V call is TRBV2, the J call TRBJ2-7; D possibly corresponds to TRBD2 (5 bases). Germline V lookup: CDR1 SNHLY, CDR2 FYNNEI. The CDR3 consists of 12 residues. Trimming removed 6 bases at V and 2 bases at J, with 8 bases between. The DNA of the CDR3 is TGTGCCAGCAGCGCGGGCACCTACGAGCAGTACTTC. It yields the protein CASSAGTYEQYF.

The chain links TRBV11-2 to TRBJ1-1, with 9 bases identical to TRBD1. The CDR3 consists of 15 residues. V was pared by 5 bases and J by 6 bases, with 10 bases of the junction left unmatched. CDR1 SGHAT and CDR2 FQNNGV come from the germline V gene. In DNA form, the CDR3 reads TGTGCCAGCAGCCCCCCTACAGGGGGCAGGGCTGAAGCTTTCTTT. Translated, it gives CASSPPTGGRAEAFF.

This rearrangement joins TRBV28 to TRBJ1-5; 9 nucleotides agree with TRBD1. Germline V gene data show CDR1 as MDHEN and CDR2 as SYDVKM. The CDR3 contains 14 residues. V was pared by 5 bases and J by 2 bases, with 1 base of the junction left unmatched. The CDR3 here is CASSTGGGNQPQHF. In nucleotides, the CDR3 is TGTGCCAGCAGTACAGGGGGCGGCAATCAGCCCCAGCATTTT.

This sequence joins TRBV19 and TRBJ1-2; 7 bases are a match to TRBD1. The CDR3 covers 16 residues. Germline V gene data show CDR1 as LNHDA and CDR2 as SQIVND (reference sequence). V lost 4 bases to trimming and J lost 5 bases; unmatched junction nucleotides: 13. The CDR3 sequence is CASSTTTGAALYGYTF. Written as DNA, the CDR3 is TGTGCCAGTAGTACGACTACAGGGGCCGCCTTGTATGGCTACACCTTC.

In DNA form, the CDR3 reads TGCACCAGCAGCCCCGGGGATGGGGAGACCCAGTACTTC. Its protein is CTSSPGDGETQYF. The gene calls are TRBV1 and TRBJ2-5; TRBD2, the table's D call, was not compared with the DNA. TRBV1 is a recognized pseudogene. This CDR3 contains 13 residues.

This sequence joins TRBV5-8 and TRBJ2-5; TRBD2 agrees at 7 bases. This CDR3 comprises 13 residues. Germline trimming cut 7 bases from V and 5 bases from J; bases unmatched to any gene: 8. Germline CDR1 and CDR2: SGHTS and YDEGEE. The CDR3: CASLPGAGETQYF. DNA of the CDR3: TGTGCCAGCCTGCCGGGAGCGGGGGAGACCCAGTACTTC.

The V call is TRBV9, the J call TRBJ1-1; 7 nucleotides agree with TRBD1. Trimming at V came to 1 base and at J to 10 bases, leaving 1 base not matched to a gene. Germline V lookup: CDR1 SGDLS, CDR2 YYNGEE. The CDR3 loop spans 11 amino acids. CDR3 coding DNA: TGTGCCAGCAGCGTACGGACAGGAGCTTTCTTT. Protein sequence: CASSVRTGAFF.

This clone was counted ten times or more. This chain links TRBV30 with TRBJ2-3; TRBD2 matches at 11 bases. CDR1 is GTSNPN and CDR2 is SVGIG in the germline V gene (reference sequence). This CDR3 region has 17 residues. Unmatched junction bases numbered 14, after V lost 5 bases and J lost 4 bases. The CDR3 DNA is TGTGCCTGGTCTTCCCCTACTAGCGGGAGTGGAGCAGATACGCAGTATTTT. Protein: CAWSSPTSGSGADTQYF.

The rearrangement uses TRBV13 and TRBJ1-1; a weak D match, TRBD1 (5 bases). The CDR3 length is 12 residues. The V gene lost 5 bases and the J gene lost 11 bases, with 15 bases spanning the gap. Germline values: CDR1 PRHDT, CDR2 FYEKMQ (reference sequence). CDR3 nucleotides: TGTGCCAGCAGCCTCGGGACTTGGGGCGCTTTCTTT. Amino acid sequence: CASSLGTWGAFF. Drawing the rest from reference TRBV13 and TRBJ1-1, the complete variable domain is AAGVIQSPRHLIKEKRETATLKCYPIPRHDTVYWYQQGPGQDPQFLISFYEKMQSDKGSIPDRFSAQQFSDYHSELNMSSLELGDSALYFCASSLGTWGAFFGQGTRLTVV.

J is TRBJ2-3 and V is TRBV5-1; 8 nucleotides match TRBD2. Unmatched junction bases numbered 6, after V lost 4 bases and J lost 5 bases. CDR1 is SGHRS and CDR2 is YFSETQ in the germline V gene. This CDR3 is built from 14 residues. CDR3 amino acids: CASSPREGQDTQYF. In DNA, the CDR3 is TGCGCCAGCAGCCCTCGGGAGGGCCAAGATACGCAGTATTTT.

In DNA form, the CDR3 reads TGTGCCAGCAGCCCGTGGGGGGGCGGGAAGACCCAGTACTTC. It specifies CASSPWGGGKTQYF. This chain links TRBV28 with TRBJ2-5, with D perhaps TRBD2 (7 bases). Looked up from germline, CDR1 is MDHEN and CDR2 is SYDVKM. V was cut by 6 bases and J by 6 bases, with 17 bases left in between. The length of the CDR3 is 14 residues.

The V gene is TRBV5-1, the J gene TRBJ1-2; D perhaps matches TRBD1 (6 bases). The CDR3 loop spans 13 amino acids. From germline, CDR1 is SGHRS and CDR2 YFSETQ. V lost 0 bases to trimming and J lost 5 bases, with 8 bases between them. CDR3 nucleotides: TGCGCCAGCAGCTTGGGTGGACAGTATGGCTACACCTTC. Its translation: CASSLGGQYGYTF.

As regards this clone: Sequence at one end of the junction differs from germline and may be a read error. The CDR3 region has the DNA TGTGCCAGCAGTCCTCCGGGAGGGGTGATTGCCTTC. Residues: CASSPPGGVIAF. This sequence joins TRBV27 and TRBJ2-7; 8 positions match TRBD2. CDR3 length equals 12 residues. Germline CDR1 is MNHEY and CDR2 is SMNVEV (reference sequence).